The T cell receptor beta chain under discussion was sequenced for a study of vaccination and CD4 T cells after COVID-19. Study in general: Six males and four females, two of them Hispanic, were enrolled as convalescents.

Treatment: roughly 10-day PBMC culture with coronavirus spike peptide pools or control peptides (ViraFEST assay). Every positive PCR date fell between March and December 2020, earlier than the US Alpha, Beta and Delta variants. On this clonotype: Its matching antigen is unknown.

The CDR3 contains 13 residues. The germline V gene has CDR1 WNHNN and CDR2 SYGVQD (reference sequence). V dropped 3 bases and J dropped 10 bases, with 10 bases sitting between them. Scientists ran DNA taken from cultured CD4+ T cells through the Oncomine TCR Beta short-read assay for sequencing. Genomic DNA from cultured CD4+ T cells was extracted. TCRdb redid the calling of the PCR reads with MiXCR, one entry per CDR3 protein. The sample holds some 16,000 distinct CDR3 sequences, approximately 70% seen once. The TCR sequence derives from a human donor who had recovered from COVID-19. The source material was CD4+ T cells from blood, cultured in vitro. The chain uses TRBV10-1 and TRBJ1-6, with no clear D. CDR3 DNA sequence: TGCGCCAGCAGTGAACGGGGTGACTCACCCCTCCACTTT. Protein product: CASSERGDSPLHF.